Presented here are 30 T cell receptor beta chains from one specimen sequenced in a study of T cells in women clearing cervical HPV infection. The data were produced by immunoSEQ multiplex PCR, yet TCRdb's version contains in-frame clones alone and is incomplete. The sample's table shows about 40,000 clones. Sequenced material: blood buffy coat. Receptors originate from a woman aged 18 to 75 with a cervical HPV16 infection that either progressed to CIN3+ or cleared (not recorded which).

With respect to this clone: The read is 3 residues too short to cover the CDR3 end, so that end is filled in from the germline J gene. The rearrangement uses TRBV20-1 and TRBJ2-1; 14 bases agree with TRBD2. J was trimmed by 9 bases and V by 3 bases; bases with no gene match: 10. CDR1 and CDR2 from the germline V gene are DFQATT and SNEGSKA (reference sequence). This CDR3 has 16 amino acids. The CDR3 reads CSARGLAGVSNLEQFF. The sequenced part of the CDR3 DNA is TGCAGTGCTAGGGGACTAGCGGGGGTCTCAAATCTTGAG.

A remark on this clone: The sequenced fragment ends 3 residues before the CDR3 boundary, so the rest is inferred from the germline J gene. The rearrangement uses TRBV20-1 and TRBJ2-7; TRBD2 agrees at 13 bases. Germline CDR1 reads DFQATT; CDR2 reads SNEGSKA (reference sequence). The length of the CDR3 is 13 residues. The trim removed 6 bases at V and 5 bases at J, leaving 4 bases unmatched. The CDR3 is CSAGLAGAHEQYF. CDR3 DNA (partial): TGCAGTGCAGGACTAGCGGGAGCCCACGAG.

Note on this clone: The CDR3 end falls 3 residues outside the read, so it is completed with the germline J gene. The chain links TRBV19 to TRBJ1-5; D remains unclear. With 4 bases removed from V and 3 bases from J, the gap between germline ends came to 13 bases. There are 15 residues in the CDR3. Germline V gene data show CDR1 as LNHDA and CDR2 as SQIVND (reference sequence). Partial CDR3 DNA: TGTGCCAGTAGTACAGGACGGACTTACAATCAGCCC. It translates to CASSTGRTYNQP. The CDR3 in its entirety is CASSTGRTYNQPQHF.

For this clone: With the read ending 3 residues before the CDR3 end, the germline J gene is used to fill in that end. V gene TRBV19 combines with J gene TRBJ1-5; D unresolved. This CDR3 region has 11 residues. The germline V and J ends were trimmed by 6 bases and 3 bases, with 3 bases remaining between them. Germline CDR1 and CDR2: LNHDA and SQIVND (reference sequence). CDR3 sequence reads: CASSNNQPQHF. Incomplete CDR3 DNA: TGTGCCAGTAGCAACAATCAGCCC.

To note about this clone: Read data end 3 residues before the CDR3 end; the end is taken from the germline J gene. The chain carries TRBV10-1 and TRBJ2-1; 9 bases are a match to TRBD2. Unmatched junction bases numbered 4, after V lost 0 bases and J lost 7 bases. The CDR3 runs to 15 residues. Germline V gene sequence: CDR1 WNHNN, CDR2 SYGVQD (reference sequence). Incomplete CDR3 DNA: TGCGCCAGCAGTGAGTCGGGCGGGGGGGCGAATGAG. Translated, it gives CASSESGGGANE. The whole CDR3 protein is CASSESGGGANEQFF.

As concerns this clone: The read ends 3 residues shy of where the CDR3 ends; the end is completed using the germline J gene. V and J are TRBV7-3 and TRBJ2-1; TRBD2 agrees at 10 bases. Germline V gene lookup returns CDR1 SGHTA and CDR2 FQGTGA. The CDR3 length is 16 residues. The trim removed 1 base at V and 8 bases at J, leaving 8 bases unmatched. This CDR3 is CASSLSLAGAVDEQFF. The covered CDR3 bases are TGTGCCAGCAGCTTAAGTCTAGCGGGAGCAGTCGATGAG. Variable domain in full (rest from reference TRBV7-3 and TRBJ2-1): GAGVSQTPSNKVTEKGKYVELRCDPISGHTALYWYRQSLGQGPEFLIYFQGTGAADDSGLPNDRFFAVRPEGSVSTLKIQRTERGDSAVYLCASSLSLAGAVDEQFFGPGTRLTVL.

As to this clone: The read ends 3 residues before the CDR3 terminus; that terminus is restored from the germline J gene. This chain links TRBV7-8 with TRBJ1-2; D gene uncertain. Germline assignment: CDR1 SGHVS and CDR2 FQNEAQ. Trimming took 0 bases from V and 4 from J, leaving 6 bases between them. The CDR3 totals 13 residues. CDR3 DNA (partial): TGTGCCAGCAGCTTAGCCGAAGGCTATGGC. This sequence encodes CASSLAEGYG. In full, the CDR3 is CASSLAEGYGYTF. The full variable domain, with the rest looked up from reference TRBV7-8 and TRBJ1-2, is GAGVSQSPRYKVAKRGQDVALRCDPISGHVSLFWYQQALGQGPEFLTYFQNEAQLDKSGLPSDRFFAERPEGSVSTLKIQRTQQEDSAVYLCASSLAEGYGYTFGSGTRLTVV.

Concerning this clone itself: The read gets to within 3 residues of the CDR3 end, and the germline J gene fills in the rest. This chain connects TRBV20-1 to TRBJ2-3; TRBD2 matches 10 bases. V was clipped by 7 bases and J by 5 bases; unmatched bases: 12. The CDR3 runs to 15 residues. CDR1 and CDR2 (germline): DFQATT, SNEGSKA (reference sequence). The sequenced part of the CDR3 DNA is TGCAGTGGGTCTAAATTAGCGGGAGGTATAGATACG. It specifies CSGSKLAGGIDT. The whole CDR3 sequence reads CSGSKLAGGIDTQYF.

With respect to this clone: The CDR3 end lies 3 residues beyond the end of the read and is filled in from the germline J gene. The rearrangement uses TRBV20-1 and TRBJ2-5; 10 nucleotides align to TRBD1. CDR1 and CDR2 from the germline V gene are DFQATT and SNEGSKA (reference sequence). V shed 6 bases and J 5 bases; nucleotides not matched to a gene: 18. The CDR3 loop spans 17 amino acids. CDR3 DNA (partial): TGCAGTGCAACCCCGGGACAGGGGAGGAGGCCTTGGGAGACC. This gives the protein CSATPGQGRRPWET. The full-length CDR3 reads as CSATPGQGRRPWETQYF.

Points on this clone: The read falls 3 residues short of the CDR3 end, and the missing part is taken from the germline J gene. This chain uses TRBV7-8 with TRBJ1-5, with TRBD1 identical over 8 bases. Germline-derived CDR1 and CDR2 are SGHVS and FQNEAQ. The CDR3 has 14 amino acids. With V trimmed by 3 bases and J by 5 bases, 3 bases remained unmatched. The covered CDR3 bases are TGTGCCAGCAGCTTTCGCAGGGGGCATCAGCCC. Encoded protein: CASSFRRGHQP. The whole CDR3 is CASSFRRGHQPQHF.

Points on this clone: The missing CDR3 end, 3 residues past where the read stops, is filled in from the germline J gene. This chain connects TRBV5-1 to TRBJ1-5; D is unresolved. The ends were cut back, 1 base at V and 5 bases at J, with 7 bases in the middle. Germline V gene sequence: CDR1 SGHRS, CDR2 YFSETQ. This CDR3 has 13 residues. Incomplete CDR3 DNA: TGCGCCAGCAGCTTGATGTCGGATCAGCCC. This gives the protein CASSLMSDQP. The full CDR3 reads CASSLMSDQPQHF.

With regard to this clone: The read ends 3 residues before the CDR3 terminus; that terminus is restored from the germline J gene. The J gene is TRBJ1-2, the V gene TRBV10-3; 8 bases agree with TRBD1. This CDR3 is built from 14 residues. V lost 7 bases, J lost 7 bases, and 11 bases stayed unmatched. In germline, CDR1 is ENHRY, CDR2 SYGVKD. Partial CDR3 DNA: TGTGCCATCAATCCAGGACAGGGTTGGTCTGGC. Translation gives CAINPGQGWSG. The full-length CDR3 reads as CAINPGQGWSGYTF.

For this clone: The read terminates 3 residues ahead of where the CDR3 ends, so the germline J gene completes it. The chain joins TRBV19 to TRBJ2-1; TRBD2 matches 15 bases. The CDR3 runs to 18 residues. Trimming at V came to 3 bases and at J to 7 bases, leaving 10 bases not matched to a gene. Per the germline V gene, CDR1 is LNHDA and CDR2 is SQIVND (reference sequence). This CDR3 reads CASSIGLAGGPGRNEQFF. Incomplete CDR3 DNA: TGTGCCAGTAGTATCGGACTAGCGGGAGGGCCGGGGCGGAATGAG.

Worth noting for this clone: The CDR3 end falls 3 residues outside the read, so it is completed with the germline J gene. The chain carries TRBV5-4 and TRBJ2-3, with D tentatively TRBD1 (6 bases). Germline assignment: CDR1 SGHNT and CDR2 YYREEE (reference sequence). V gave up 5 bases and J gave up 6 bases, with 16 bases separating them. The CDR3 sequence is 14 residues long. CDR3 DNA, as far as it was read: TGTGCCAGCAGTATGGGGGCCGATTTGGATACG. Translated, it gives CASSMGADLDT. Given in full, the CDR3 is CASSMGADLDTQYF.

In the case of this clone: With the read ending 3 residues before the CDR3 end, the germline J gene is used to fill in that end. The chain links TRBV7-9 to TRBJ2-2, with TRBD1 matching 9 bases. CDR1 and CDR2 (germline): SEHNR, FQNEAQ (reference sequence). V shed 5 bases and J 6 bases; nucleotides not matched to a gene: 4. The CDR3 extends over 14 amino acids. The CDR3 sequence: CASSGTGGSGELFF. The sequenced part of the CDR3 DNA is TGTGCCAGCAGCGGAACAGGGGGCTCCGGGGAG.

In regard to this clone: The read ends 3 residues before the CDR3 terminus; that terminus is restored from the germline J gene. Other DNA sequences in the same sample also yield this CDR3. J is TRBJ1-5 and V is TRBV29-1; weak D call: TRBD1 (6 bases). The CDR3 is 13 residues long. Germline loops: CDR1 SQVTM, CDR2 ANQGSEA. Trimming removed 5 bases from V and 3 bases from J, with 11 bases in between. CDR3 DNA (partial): TGCAGCGTTCTGACAGGACTCAATCAGCCC. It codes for CSVLTGLNQP. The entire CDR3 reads CSVLTGLNQPQHF.

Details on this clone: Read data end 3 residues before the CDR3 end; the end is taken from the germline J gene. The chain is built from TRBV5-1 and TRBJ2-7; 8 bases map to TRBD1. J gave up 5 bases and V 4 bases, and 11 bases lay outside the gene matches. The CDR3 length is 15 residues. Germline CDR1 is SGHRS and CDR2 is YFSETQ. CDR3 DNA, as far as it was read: TGCGCCAGCAGCGGCCTAGGACAGGGTATCCACGAG. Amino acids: CASSGLGQGIHE. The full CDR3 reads CASSGLGQGIHEQYF.

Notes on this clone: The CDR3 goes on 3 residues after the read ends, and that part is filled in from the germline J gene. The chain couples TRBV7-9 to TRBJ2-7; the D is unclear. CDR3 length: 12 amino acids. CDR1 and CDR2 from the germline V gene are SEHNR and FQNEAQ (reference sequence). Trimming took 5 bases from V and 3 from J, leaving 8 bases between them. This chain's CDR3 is CASSPVSYEQYF. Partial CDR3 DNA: TGTGCCAGCAGCCCGGTTAGCTACGAG.

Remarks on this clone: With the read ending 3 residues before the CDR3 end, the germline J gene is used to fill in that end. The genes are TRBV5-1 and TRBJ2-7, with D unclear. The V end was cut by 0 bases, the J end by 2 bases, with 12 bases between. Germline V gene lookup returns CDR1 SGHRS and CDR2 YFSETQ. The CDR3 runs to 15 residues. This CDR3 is CASSLDSSSPYEQYF. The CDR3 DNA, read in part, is TGCGCCAGCAGCTTGGACAGCTCCAGCCCCTACGAG.

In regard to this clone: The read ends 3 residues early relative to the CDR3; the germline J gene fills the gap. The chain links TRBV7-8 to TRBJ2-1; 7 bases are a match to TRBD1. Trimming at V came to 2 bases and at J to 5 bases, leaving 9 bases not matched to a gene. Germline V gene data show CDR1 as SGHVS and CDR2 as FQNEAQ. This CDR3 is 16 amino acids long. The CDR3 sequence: CASSLIRGDSHNEQFF. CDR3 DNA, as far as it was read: TGTGCCAGCAGCTTAATACGTGGGGACAGCCACAATGAG.

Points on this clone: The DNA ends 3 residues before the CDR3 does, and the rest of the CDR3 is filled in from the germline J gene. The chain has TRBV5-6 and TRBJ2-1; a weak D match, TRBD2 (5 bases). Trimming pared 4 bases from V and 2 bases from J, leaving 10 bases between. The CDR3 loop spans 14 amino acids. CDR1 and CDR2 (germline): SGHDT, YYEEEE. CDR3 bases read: TGTGCCAGCAGCGTACTAGGACCCTACAATGAG. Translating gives CASSVLGPYNE. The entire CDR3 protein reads CASSVLGPYNEQFF. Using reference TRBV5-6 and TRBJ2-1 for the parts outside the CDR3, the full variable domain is DAGVTQSPTHLIKTRGQQVTLRCSPKSGHDTVSWYQQALGQGPQFIFQYYEEEERQRGNFPDRFSGHQFPNYSSELNVNALLLGDSALYLCASSVLGPYNEQFFGPGTRLTVL.

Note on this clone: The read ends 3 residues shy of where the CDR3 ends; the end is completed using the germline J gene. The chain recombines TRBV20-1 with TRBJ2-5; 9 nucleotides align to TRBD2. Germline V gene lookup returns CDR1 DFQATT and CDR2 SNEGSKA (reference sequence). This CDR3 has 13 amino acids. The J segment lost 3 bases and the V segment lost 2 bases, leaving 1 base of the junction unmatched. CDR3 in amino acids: CSARLAGKETQYF. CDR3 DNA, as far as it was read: TGCAGTGCTAGACTAGCGGGGAAAGAGACC.

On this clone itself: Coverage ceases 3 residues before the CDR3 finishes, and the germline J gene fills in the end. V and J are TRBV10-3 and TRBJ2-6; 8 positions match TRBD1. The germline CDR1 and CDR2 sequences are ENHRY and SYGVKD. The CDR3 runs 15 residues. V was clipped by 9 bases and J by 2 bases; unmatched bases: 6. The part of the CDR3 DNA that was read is TGTGCCATGGGGCAGGGGGCCACTGGGGCCAACGTC. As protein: CAMGQGATGANV. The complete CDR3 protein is CAMGQGATGANVLTF.

The CDR3 loop reads CASSQVGLALSYEQYF. Incomplete CDR3 DNA: TGTGCCAGCAGCCAAGTAGGACTAGCGCTTTCCTACGAG. The chain joins TRBV14 to TRBJ2-7, with 9 positions matching TRBD2. The CDR3 end is not reached by the read, which stops 3 residues before it; the germline J gene fills it in. J lost 1 base, V lost 1 base, and 5 bases had no gene match. This CDR3 has 16 amino acids. Germline V gives CDR1 SGHDN, CDR2 FVKESK.

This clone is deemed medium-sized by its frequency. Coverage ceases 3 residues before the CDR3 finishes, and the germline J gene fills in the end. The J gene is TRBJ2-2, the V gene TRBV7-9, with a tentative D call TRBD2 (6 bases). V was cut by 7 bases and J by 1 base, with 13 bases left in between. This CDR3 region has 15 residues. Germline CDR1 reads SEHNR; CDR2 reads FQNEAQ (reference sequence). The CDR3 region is CASTRLEGNTGELFF. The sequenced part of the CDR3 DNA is TGTGCCAGCACTCGGTTGGAGGGGAACACCGGGGAG.

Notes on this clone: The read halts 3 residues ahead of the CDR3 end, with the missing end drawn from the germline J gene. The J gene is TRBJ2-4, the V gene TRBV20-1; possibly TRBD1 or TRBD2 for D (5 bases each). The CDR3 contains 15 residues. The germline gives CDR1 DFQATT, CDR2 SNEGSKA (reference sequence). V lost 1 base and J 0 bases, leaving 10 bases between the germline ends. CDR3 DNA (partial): TGCAGTGCTAGAGGTAGGGGAGAAGCCAAAAACATT. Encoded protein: CSARGRGEAKNI. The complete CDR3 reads CSARGRGEAKNIQYF.

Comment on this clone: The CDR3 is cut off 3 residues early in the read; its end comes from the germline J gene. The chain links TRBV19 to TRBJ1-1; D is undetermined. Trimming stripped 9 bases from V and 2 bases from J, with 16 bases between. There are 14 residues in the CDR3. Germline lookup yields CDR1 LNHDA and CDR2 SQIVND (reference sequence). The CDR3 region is CASTRIGFNTEAFF. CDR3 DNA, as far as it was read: TGTGCCAGCACCAGGATTGGGTTTAACACTGAA.

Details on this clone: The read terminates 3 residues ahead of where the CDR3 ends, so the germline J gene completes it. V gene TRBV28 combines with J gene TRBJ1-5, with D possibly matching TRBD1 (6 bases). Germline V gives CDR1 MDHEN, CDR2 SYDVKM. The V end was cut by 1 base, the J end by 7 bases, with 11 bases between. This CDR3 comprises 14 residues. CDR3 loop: CASSLYGTQQPQHF. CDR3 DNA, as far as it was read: TGTGCCAGCAGTTTATATGGGACACAACAGCCC.

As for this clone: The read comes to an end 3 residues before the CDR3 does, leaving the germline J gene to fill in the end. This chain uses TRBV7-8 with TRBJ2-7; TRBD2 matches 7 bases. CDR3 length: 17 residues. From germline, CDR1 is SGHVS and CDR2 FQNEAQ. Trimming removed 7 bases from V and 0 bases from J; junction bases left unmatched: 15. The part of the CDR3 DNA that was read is TGTGCCAGCACCCTAGCGGTAGGGTTCCCCCCCTCCTACGAG. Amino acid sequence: CASTLAVGFPPSYE. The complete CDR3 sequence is CASTLAVGFPPSYEQYF.

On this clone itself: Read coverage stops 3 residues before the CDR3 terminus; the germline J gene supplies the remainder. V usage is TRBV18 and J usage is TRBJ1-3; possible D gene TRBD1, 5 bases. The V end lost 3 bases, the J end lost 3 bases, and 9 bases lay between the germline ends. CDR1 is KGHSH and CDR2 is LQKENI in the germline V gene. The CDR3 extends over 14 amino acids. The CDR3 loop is CASSPTTDGNTIYF. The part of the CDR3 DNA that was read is TGTGCCAGCTCACCCACGACAGATGGAAACACC.